The 26 T cell receptor beta chains reported below all come from one sample, sequenced in a study of T cells after yellow fever vaccination. One entry per CDR3 protein, called by TCRdb with MiXCR from the 5' RACE reads. The sample includes under 150,000 distinct CDR3 sequences, around 7.7% seen only once; the top ten take roughly 0.73%. The source was CD4+ T cells sorted from PBMCs, collected 5 days after the yellow fever booster vaccination. These receptor sequences come from a man aged 30 to 45 who received the YFV17D yellow fever vaccine.

This clonotype was counted ten times or more. The V and J genes are TRBV7-2 and TRBJ2-1, with 10 bases aligning to TRBD2. The germline V gene has CDR1 SGHTA and CDR2 FQGNSA. The CDR3 runs to 14 residues. With V trimmed by 6 bases and J by 6 bases, 5 bases remained unmatched. The CDR3 coding sequence is TGTGCCAGCAGTCTAGCGGGAGATCCCAATGAGCAGTTCTTC. Amino acids: CASSLAGDPNEQFF.

This clonotype was seen a handful of times. The chain recombines TRBV12-3 or TRBV12-4 with TRBJ2-7; tentatively, D is TRBD1 (6 bases). Trimming took 6 bases from V and 0 from J, leaving 9 bases between them. The CDR3 is 13 residues long. The CDR3 spells CASSWDISYEQYF. In nucleotides, the CDR3 is TGTGCCAGCAGCTGGGACATCTCCTACGAGCAGTACTTC.

Comment on this clonotype: Just one base apart from a much larger clone, this may be a read error. V and J are TRBV5-1 and TRBJ2-1, with TRBD2 matching 9 bases. The CDR3 has 14 residues. From germline, CDR1 is SGHRS and CDR2 YFSETQ. The CDR3 sequence is CASSPLAGRDELFF. The CDR3, as DNA: TGCGCCAGCAGCCCCCTAGCGGGGCGGGATGAGCTGTTCTTC. The full variable domain, in which reference TRBV5-1 and TRBJ2-1 provide the parts outside the CDR3, is KAGVTQTPRYLIKTRGQQVTLSCSPISGHRSVSWYQQTPGQGLQFLFEYFSETQRNKGNFPGRFSGRQFSNSRSEMNVSTLELGDSALYLCASSPLAGRDELFFGPGTRLTVL.

This clonotype was counted a few times. The chain is built from TRBV20-1 and TRBJ2-7, with TRBD1 as a possible D gene (6 bases). CDR1 and CDR2 (germline): DFQATT, SNEGSKA (reference sequence). V lost 6 bases, J lost 3 bases, and 18 bases lay in between. CDR3 length: 14 residues. In DNA, the CDR3 is TGCAGTGCCGCCAAAGGGGGTGTCGGCTACGAGCAGTACTTC. Encoded protein: CSAAKGGVGYEQYF.

Many counts were recorded for this clonotype. CDR3 DNA: TGCGCCAGCAGCGCTAAGACTAGCGTGAACACCGGGGAGCTGTTTTTT. Translating it yields CASSAKTSVNTGELFF. This chain joins TRBV5-1 and TRBJ2-2; 8 bases are a match to TRBD2. Germline CDR1 SGHRS, CDR2 YFSETQ. The CDR3 runs to 16 residues. The junction had 6 bases not matched to a gene; V was cut back by 4 bases and J by 1 base.

Concerning this clonotype itself: This may arise from a read error, as a much more abundant clone is one base away. This chain connects TRBV5-1 to TRBJ2-5, with 8 bases identical to TRBD1. The CDR3 length is 14 residues. CDR1 is SGHRS and CDR2 is YFSETQ in the germline V gene. V dropped 1 base and J dropped 7; count of bases not matched to a gene: 6. Written as DNA, the CDR3 is TGCGCCAGCAGCTTGTCCCATACAGGGGGGACCCAGTACTTC. Translated: CASSLSHTGGTQYF. The whole variable domain, remainder taken from reference TRBV5-1 and TRBJ2-5, is KAGVTQTPRYLIKTRGQQVTLSCSPISGHRSVSWYQQTPGQGLQFLFEYFSETQRNKGNFPGRFSGRQFSNSRSEMNVSTLELGDSALYLCASSLSHTGGTQYFGPGTRLLVL.

The table lists this clonotype with many counts. The chain couples TRBV15 to TRBJ2-1; the D gene is possibly TRBD2 (6 bases). Germline CDR1 LNHNV, CDR2 YYDKDF (reference sequence). V was shortened by 1 base and J by 4 bases, with 11 bases between the two germline ends. The CDR3 runs to 15 residues. The CDR3 spells CATSRGLEKYNEQFF. Written as DNA, the CDR3 is TGTGCCACCAGCAGAGGACTAGAAAAATACAATGAGCAGTTCTTC. Based on the CDR3 plus reference TRBV15 and TRBJ2-1, the full variable domain is DAMVIQNPRYQVTQFGKPVTLSCSQTLNHNVMYWYQQKSSQAPKLLFHYYDKDFNNEADTPDNFQSRRPNTSFCFLDIRSPGLGDTAMYLCATSRGLEKYNEQFFGPGTRLTVL.

This clonotype was recorded many times. V gene TRBV23-1 combines with J gene TRBJ2-7; D might be TRBD1 (6 bases). TRBV23-1 is an ORF, with its function uncertain. The CDR3 contains 15 residues. Trimming shortened V by 1 base and J by 3 bases, and 13 bases separated the two germline ends. The chain's CDR3 is CASSQWRQELYEQYF. The CDR3 coding sequence is TGCGCCAGCAGTCAATGGAGACAGGAACTCTACGAGCAGTACTTC.

This clonotype appeared many times. The V call is TRBV2, the J call TRBJ2-5; 9 nucleotides agree with TRBD1. The CDR3 sequence is 14 residues long. Germline CDR1 is SNHLY and CDR2 is FYNNEI. The V segment lost 7 bases and the J segment 1 base; nucleotides outside the gene matches: 4. The CDR3 loop is CASNPGQGQETQYF. CDR3 bases: TGTGCCAGCAATCCGGGACAGGGCCAAGAGACCCAGTACTTC.

This clonotype was seen many times. The V gene is TRBV24-1, the J gene TRBJ2-5; D is possibly TRBD1 (5 bases). Germline V CDR1 and CDR2: KGHDR, SFDVKD. V was clipped by 2 bases and J by 5 bases, with 14 bases between them. The CDR3 loop spans 15 amino acids. CDR3 in DNA: TGTGCCACCAGTGATTCTAGGGGCCCCGGGGAGACCCAGTACTTC. Translating it yields CATSDSRGPGETQYF.

In its sample, this clonotype was seen many times. This chain uses TRBV7-9 with TRBJ2-5, with unresolved D. The V end was cut by 1 base, the J end by 4 bases, with 16 bases between. The CDR3 runs 16 residues. The germline V gene encodes CDR1 SEHNR and CDR2 FQNEAQ (reference sequence). This chain's CDR3 is CASSLGVGSLGETQYF. In DNA, the CDR3 is TGTGCCAGCAGCTTAGGGGTCGGCTCCTTGGGAGAGACCCAGTACTTC.

The rearrangement joins TRBV7-8 to TRBJ2-5; possibly TRBD2 for D (6 bases). With 5 bases removed from V and 2 bases from J, the gap between germline ends came to 15 bases. There are 15 residues in the CDR3. Germline V gene sequence: CDR1 SGHVS, CDR2 FQNEAQ. CDR3 in DNA: TGTGCCAGCAGCCCGGGGGTAGCGTCTCAAGAGACCCAGTACTTC. This codes for CASSPGVASQETQYF.

This clonotype appeared many times. J is TRBJ2-3 and V is TRBV20-1; D remains ambiguous. Germline loops: CDR1 DFQATT, CDR2 SNEGSKA (reference sequence). V lost 1 base and J 6 bases, leaving 11 bases between the germline ends. The CDR3 totals 13 residues. The CDR3 DNA sequence: TGCAGTGCTAGAGCCTCCGTCTCTGATACGCAGTATTTT. Its protein product is CSARASVSDTQYF.

This clonotype showed up many times. V and J are TRBV18 and TRBJ2-1, with 11 bases lining up with TRBD2. The ends lost 4 bases at V and 4 bases at J; junction bases unmatched: 3. Germline loops: CDR1 KGHSH, CDR2 LQKENI. The CDR3 runs to 15 residues. Written as DNA, the CDR3 is TGTGCCAGCTCACTACTAGCGGGGGATTACAATGAGCAGTTCTTC. It is translated as CASSLLAGDYNEQFF.

This clonotype was observed many times. The gene calls are TRBV7-2 and TRBJ1-6; 7 positions match TRBD1. V lost 1 base to trimming and J lost 8 bases; unmatched junction nucleotides: 8. CDR1 and CDR2 (germline): SGHTA, FQGNSA. CDR3 size: 16 residues. The CDR3 spells CASSLGPGGFDSPLHF. CDR3 in DNA: TGTGCCAGCAGCTTAGGTCCAGGGGGATTTGATTCACCCCTCCACTTT.

This clonotype was recorded at least ten times. The chain couples TRBV2 to TRBJ2-1; 14 nucleotides line up with TRBD2. The CDR3 is made up of 15 amino acids. V shed 5 bases and J 8 bases; nucleotides not matched to a gene: 5. Germline V gives CDR1 SNHLY, CDR2 FYNNEI. The CDR3 loop is CASSRLAGGGDEQFF. The CDR3, as DNA: TGTGCCAGCAGTCGACTAGCGGGAGGGGGCGATGAGCAGTTCTTC.

This clonotype appeared many times. V usage is TRBV5-1 and J usage is TRBJ2-2; 8 bases fit TRBD1. In germline, CDR1 is SGHRS, CDR2 YFSETQ. V gave up 5 bases and J gave up 5 bases; unmatched junction bases: 8. CDR3 size: 15 residues. CDR3 bases: TGCGCCAGCAGTGACCTGACAGGGGTGACCGGGGAGCTGTTTTTT. It translates to CASSDLTGVTGELFF. Looking up the rest from reference TRBV5-1 and TRBJ2-2 gives the full variable domain: KAGVTQTPRYLIKTRGQQVTLSCSPISGHRSVSWYQQTPGQGLQFLFEYFSETQRNKGNFPGRFSGRQFSNSRSEMNVSTLELGDSALYLCASSDLTGVTGELFFGEGSRLTVL.

This clonotype has a count of ten or more. The chain combines TRBV20-1 with TRBJ2-5; D uncertain. This CDR3 comprises 12 residues. Between the trimmed V and J ends, which lost 6 bases and 5 bases, there was a span of 13 bases. Germline-derived CDR1 and CDR2 are DFQATT and SNEGSKA (reference sequence). DNA for the CDR3: TGCAGTGCCACCTCCGTACGGGAGACCCAGTACTTC. Translation: CSATSVRETQYF.

This clonotype was recorded at least ten times. J is TRBJ1-5 and V is TRBV7-9, with unresolved D. CDR1 and CDR2 (germline): SEHNR, FQNEAQ (reference sequence). Between the trimmed V and J ends, which lost 2 bases and 4 bases, there was a span of 6 bases. This CDR3 has 13 amino acids. CDR3 sequence reads: CASSLQENQPQHF. The DNA for the CDR3 is TGTGCCAGCAGCTTACAGGAGAATCAGCCCCAGCATTTT. Variable domain in full (rest from reference TRBV7-9 and TRBJ1-5): DTGVSQNPRHKITKRGQNVTFRCDPISEHNRLYWYRQTLGQGPEFLTYFQNEAQLEKSRLLSDRFSAERPKGSFSTLEIQRTEQGDSAMYLCASSLQENQPQHFGDGTRLSIL.

This clonotype was seen ten or more times. The chain uses TRBV28 and TRBJ2-7; tentatively, D is TRBD2 (6 bases). With 10 bases removed from V and 0 bases from J, the gap between germline ends came to 16 bases. Germline V gene lookup returns CDR1 MDHEN and CDR2 SYDVKM. This CDR3 has 14 residues. The CDR3, as DNA: TGTGCCACCCGAAAAGCGGGTAGCTCCTACGAGCAGTACTTC. Translation gives CATRKAGSSYEQYF.

The chain is built from TRBV5-4 and TRBJ2-2; the D gene is possibly TRBD2 (6 bases). The germline CDR1 and CDR2 sequences are SGHNT and YYREEE (reference sequence). Trimming removed 7 bases at V and 2 bases at J, with 15 bases between. The CDR3 is made up of 15 amino acids. This CDR3 reads CASARDSTNTGELFF. DNA for the CDR3: TGTGCCAGCGCGCGGGACTCAACCAACACCGGGGAGCTGTTTTTT.

This clonotype was observed many times. V usage is TRBV7-9 and J usage is TRBJ2-4, with 9 bases identical to TRBD1. This CDR3 comprises 17 residues. Germline V lookup: CDR1 SEHNR, CDR2 FQNEAQ (reference sequence). Unmatched junction bases numbered 6, after V lost 2 bases and J lost 1 base. DNA of the CDR3: TGTGCCAGCAGCTTATGGGGGACAGGGAGGGCCAAAAACATTCAGTACTTC. Translation gives CASSLWGTGRAKNIQYF.

This clonotype occurred many times. The chain carries TRBV14 and TRBJ2-1; D is undetermined. The CDR3 is made up of 13 amino acids. V lost 4 bases, J lost 2 bases, and 6 bases lay in between. CDR1 is SGHDN and CDR2 is FVKESK in the germline V gene. The CDR3 DNA sequence: TGTGCCAGCAGCCTCTCGCCCTACAATGAGCAGTTCTTC. Translation gives CASSLSPYNEQFF.

At least ten counts were recorded for this clonotype. The gene calls are TRBV27 and TRBJ2-2; 9 nucleotides align to TRBD2. This CDR3 is 18 amino acids long. Germline-derived CDR1 and CDR2 are MNHEY and SMNVEV (reference sequence). Losses at the gene ends were 3 bases for V and 1 base for J; bases not matched to a gene: 9. CDR3 region: CASSFLISGSLNTGELFF. The CDR3 nucleotides read TGTGCCAGCAGTTTCCTGATTAGCGGGAGCTTGAACACCGGGGAGCTGTTTTTT.

The table lists this clonotype with many counts. This rearrangement joins TRBV6-1 to TRBJ1-1; D is perhaps TRBD1 (5 bases). The V and J ends lost 7 bases and 5 bases respectively, with 11 bases between them. The germline CDR1 and CDR2 sequences are MNHNS and SASEGT. This CDR3 spans 12 amino acids. This chain's CDR3 is CASKGKGTEAFF. CDR3 bases: TGTGCCAGCAAGGGGAAAGGGACTGAAGCTTTCTTT.

This clonotype occurred many times. The chain couples TRBV29-1 to TRBJ2-6; no reliable D call. CDR3 size: 13 residues. Per germline, CDR1 SQVTM and CDR2 ANQGSEA. V shed 4 bases and J shed 0 bases, with 4 bases lying between them. The CDR3 DNA sequence: TGCAGCGTTGGAAGCTCTGGGGCCAACGTCCTGACTTTC. It specifies CSVGSSGANVLTF.